These 14 T cell receptor beta chains share one sample of origin, sequenced in a study of blood T cell repertoires in COVID-19. The assay was immunoSEQ multiplex PCR, and TCRdb's table has in-frame clones only and misses some. The sample records around 130,000 clones, roughly 80% being singletons. Material for sequencing was peripheral blood. Receptors were obtained from a human donor in a cohort sampled during active COVID-19.

The V call is TRBV19, the J call TRBJ1-1; perhaps TRBD1 as D (6 bases). Germline V gene sequence: CDR1 LNHDA, CDR2 SQIVND (reference sequence). V lost 3 bases, J lost 7 bases, and 18 bases lay in between. This CDR3 is built from 15 residues. DNA for the CDR3: TGTGCCAGTAGTATGAAGGGGGACCCTAGGATTGAAGCTTTCTTT. This codes for CASSMKGDPRIEAFF. Looking up the rest from reference TRBV19 and TRBJ1-1 gives the full variable domain: DGGITQSPKYLFRKEGQNVTLSCEQNLNHDAMYWYRQDPGQGLRLIYYSQIVNDFQKGDIAEGYSVSREKKESFPLTVTSAQKNPTAFYLCASSMKGDPRIEAFFGQGTRLTVV.

The rearrangement joins TRBV28 to TRBJ1-1, with a possible D match to TRBD1 (5 bases). CDR1 is MDHEN and CDR2 is SYDVKM in the germline V gene. V dropped 5 bases and J dropped 1 base, with 8 bases sitting between them. The CDR3 consists of 13 residues. Here the CDR3 DNA reads TGTGCCAGCAGTGACAGAGGGAACACTGAAGCTTTCTTT. Protein: CASSDRGNTEAFF.

CDR3 nucleotides: TGTGCCTGGAATCTGGACAGGGGGGAAAAGTACTTC. This gives the protein CAWNLDRGEKYF. The chain joins TRBV30 to TRBJ2-7, with 10 bases fitting TRBD1. Per the germline V gene, CDR1 is GTSNPN and CDR2 is SVGIG (reference sequence). The J segment lost 11 bases and the V segment lost 4 bases, leaving 8 bases of the junction unmatched. This CDR3 contains 12 residues.

This chain connects TRBV4-1 to TRBJ1-5; D possibly corresponds to TRBD1 (5 bases). The CDR3 loop spans 17 amino acids. Germline values: CDR1 MGHRA, CDR2 YSYEKL. V was clipped by 2 bases and J by 1 base, with 15 bases between them. The CDR3 DNA reads TGCGCCAGCAGCCAACTCCAGAGTGGGGGGAGCAATCAGCCCCAGCATTTT. It specifies CASSQLQSGGSNQPQHF.

This clone was seen only a few times. This sequence joins TRBV11-1 and TRBJ1-1; no clear D. Germline lookup yields CDR1 SGHAT and CDR2 FQDESV (reference sequence). V was trimmed by 0 bases and J by 4 bases, leaving 12 bases between them. CDR3 length: 15 residues. The CDR3: CASSLAPPRSTEAFF. In DNA form, the CDR3 reads TGTGCCAGCAGCTTAGCCCCCCCGAGGAGCACTGAAGCTTTCTTT.

This clone was counted a single time. The rearrangement links TRBV7-8 to TRBJ1-2; D is undetermined. Germline V gene lookup returns CDR1 SGHVS and CDR2 FQNEAQ. The V and J ends lost 5 bases and 8 bases respectively, with 21 bases between them. CDR3 size: 15 residues. CDR3 in DNA: TGTGCCAGCAGCCTCACCCAGGCAGCTCAACAGGGCTACACCTTC. It translates to CASSLTQAAQQGYTF.

This sequence joins TRBV11-2 and TRBJ2-7, with D perhaps matching TRBD2 (6 bases). V lost 1 base and J lost 7, with 17 bases in between. The CDR3 sequence is 15 residues long. From germline, CDR1 is SGHAT and CDR2 FQNNGV. The CDR3 region is CASSLVPYGTQEQYF. The CDR3 nucleotides are TGTGCCAGCAGCTTAGTTCCGTACGGGACTCAAGAGCAGTACTTC.

CDR3 loop: CASSQDREETQYF. For the CDR3, the DNA is TGCGCCAGCAGCCAAGATCGTGAAGAGACCCAGTACTTC. This sequence joins TRBV4-1 and TRBJ2-5; no definite D call. The CDR3 runs 13 residues. V was pared by 0 bases and J by 3 bases, with 5 bases between. CDR1 is MGHRA and CDR2 is YSYEKL in the germline V gene.

The CDR3 sequence is CASSDEVTGANVLTF. The CDR3 nucleotides are TGTGCCAGCAGTGACGAGGTGACTGGGGCCAACGTCCTGACTTTC. This chain links TRBV6-4 with TRBJ2-6; no definite D call. Germline V lookup: CDR1 MRHNA, CDR2 SNTAGT. V was trimmed by 2 bases and J by 2 bases, leaving 7 bases between them. The CDR3 has 15 residues.

The rearrangement uses TRBV12-3 or TRBV12-4 and TRBJ1-1, with 7 bases aligning to TRBD1. This CDR3 comprises 13 residues. V shed 6 bases and J 4 bases; nucleotides not matched to a gene: 5. CDR3 coding DNA: TGTGCCAGCAGAGAGGGGGCAGGCACTGAAGCTTTCTTT. Amino acids: CASREGAGTEAFF.

This clone was counted a single time. The chain is built from TRBV9 and TRBJ1-1, with 11 bases lining up with TRBD1. The CDR3 length is 16 residues. Germline loops: CDR1 SGDLS, CDR2 YYNGEE. V dropped 5 bases and J dropped 1; count of bases not matched to a gene: 7. The CDR3 nucleotides are TGTGCCAGCAGTACTCGGGACAGGGGGAGGAACACTGAAGCTTTCTTT. It encodes CASSTRDRGRNTEAFF.

This clone was observed a handful of times. This rearrangement joins TRBV11-3 to TRBJ2-1, with D tentatively TRBD1 (5 bases). The germline V gene encodes CDR1 SGHNT and CDR2 YENEEA. CDR3 length: 15 amino acids. Between the trimmed V and J ends, which lost 8 bases and 8 bases, there was a span of 22 bases. DNA for the CDR3: TGTGCCAGCGGCTCGGAAGGCAGGGTAACGGATGAGCAGTTCTTC. The encoded protein is CASGSEGRVTDEQFF.

The chain couples TRBV10-3 to TRBJ1-2; 7 bases align to TRBD1. Germline V gene sequence: CDR1 ENHRY, CDR2 SYGVKD. This CDR3 is built from 14 residues. J was trimmed by 5 bases and V by 5 bases; bases with no gene match: 8. This chain's CDR3 is CAISSTGTAYGYTF. DNA for the CDR3: TGTGCCATCAGTTCGACCGGGACAGCGTATGGCTACACCTTC.

This clone was counted between two and nine times. The chain carries TRBV27 and TRBJ1-5; 7 bases map to TRBD1. The V gene's germline CDR1 is MNHEY and CDR2 SMNVEV (reference sequence). The CDR3 totals 13 residues. Losses at the gene ends were 4 bases for V and 9 bases for J; bases not matched to a gene: 6. The CDR3 DNA reads TGTGCCAGCAGTTGGGCAGGGGGATCGCCCCAGCATTTT. It is translated as CASSWAGGSPQHF.